The 17 T cell receptor beta chains presented below share a single source sample, sequenced in a study of T cell clones after liver transplantation (dated by TCRdb to the late 2010s). Libraries were constructed by the immunoSEQ multiplex PCR assay. In TCRdb, the immuneACCESS table is reduced to in-frame sequences with V and J assigned. These tables do not hold every clone; where another copy was compared, an unresolved V gene accounts for under half, and the others remain unexplained. For this sample the table gives about 11,000 clones, of which 70% to 75% were detected only once. The ten largest clones add up to roughly a quarter of the sample. This sample comprised CD4+ T cells from blood, obtained roughly 30 months after liver transplant. These receptors were collected from a human patient who received a liver transplant. In patients who had a transplant, some T cells may come from the graft donor.

CDR3 in DNA: TGTGCCAGCAGCGTAGGAGGCGGGGCCTACGAGCAGTACTTC. It is translated as CASSVGGGAYEQYF. The chain uses TRBV9 and TRBJ2-7, with a possible D match to TRBD2 (6 bases). This CDR3 has 14 amino acids. Per the germline V gene, CDR1 is SGDLS and CDR2 is YYNGEE. The V end lost 0 bases, the J end lost 2 bases, and 9 bases lay between the germline ends.

CDR3 sequence (DNA): TGTGCCAGCAGTTACTATCAGGGATCCAGCACAGATACGCAGTATTTT. This sequence encodes CASSYYQGSSTDTQYF. V usage is TRBV6-6 and J usage is TRBJ2-3; possible D gene TRBD1, 5 bases. Germline V gene data show CDR1 as MNHNY and CDR2 as SVGAGI (reference sequence). This CDR3 is 16 amino acids long. V dropped 1 base and J dropped 0 bases, with 11 bases sitting between them.

The chain couples TRBV5-1 to TRBJ2-3; no reliable D call. The germline V gene has CDR1 SGHRS and CDR2 YFSETQ. V shed 3 bases and J shed 2 bases, with 1 base lying between them. The CDR3 sequence is 11 residues long. The CDR3, as DNA: TGCGCCAGCAGCTCCACAGATACGCAGTATTTT. It specifies CASSSTDTQYF. Variable domain in full (rest from reference TRBV5-1 and TRBJ2-3): KAGVTQTPRYLIKTRGQQVTLSCSPISGHRSVSWYQQTPGQGLQFLFEYFSETQRNKGNFPGRFSGRQFSNSRSEMNVSTLELGDSALYLCASSSTDTQYFGPGTRLTVL.

The chain links TRBV7-9 to TRBJ1-1; possibly TRBD1 for D (5 bases). The CDR3 spans 12 residues. Between the trimmed V and J ends, which lost 8 bases and 3 bases, there was a span of 10 bases. The germline gives CDR1 SEHNR, CDR2 FQNEAQ (reference sequence). Here the CDR3 reads CASRDLDTEAFF. Here the CDR3 DNA reads TGTGCCAGCCGGGACCTGGACACTGAAGCTTTCTTT. The full variable domain, in which reference TRBV7-9 and TRBJ1-1 provide the parts outside the CDR3, is DTGVSQNPRHKITKRGQNVTFRCDPISEHNRLYWYRQTLGQGPEFLTYFQNEAQLEKSRLLSDRFSAERPKGSFSTLEIQRTEQGDSAMYLCASRDLDTEAFFGQGTRLTVV.

A few counts support this clone. This rearrangement joins TRBV5-5 to TRBJ2-1; D gene uncertain. Germline lookup yields CDR1 SGHKS and CDR2 YYEKEE (reference sequence). This CDR3 region has 15 residues. The V and J ends lost 0 bases and 0 bases respectively, with 7 bases between them. The CDR3 loop is CASSLGRSSYNEQFF. The CDR3 DNA reads as TGTGCCAGCAGCTTGGGCAGGAGCTCCTACAATGAGCAGTTCTTC.

The chain couples TRBV12-5 to TRBJ2-3; 9 bases agree with TRBD1. This CDR3 contains 15 residues. J lost 2 bases, V lost 3 bases, and 3 bases had no gene match. Germline V lookup: CDR1 LGHNT, CDR2 FRNRAP. The CDR3 DNA sequence: TGTGCTAGTGGTTTCGGGACAGGGCCCACAGATACGCAGTATTTT. It yields the protein CASGFGTGPTDTQYF.

The rearrangement uses TRBV7-9 and TRBJ2-7, with a weak D call TRBD2 (6 bases). This CDR3 region has 14 residues. V shed 4 bases and J shed 2 bases, with 12 bases lying between them. Germline assignment: CDR1 SEHNR and CDR2 FQNEAQ (reference sequence). This chain's CDR3 is CASSSIADPYEQYV. The DNA of the CDR3 is TGTGCCAGCAGCTCGATAGCGGATCCCTACGAGCAGTACGTC.

This rearrangement joins TRBV7-9 to TRBJ1-2, with 11 bases identical to TRBD1. This CDR3 spans 13 amino acids. J was trimmed by 8 bases and V by 5 bases; bases with no gene match: 4. Germline-derived CDR1 and CDR2 are SEHNR and FQNEAQ (reference sequence). The CDR3 nucleotides read TGTGCCAGCAGCCCGGACAGGGGGCAGGGCTACACCTTC. This gives the protein CASSPDRGQGYTF.

The chain uses TRBV5-6 and TRBJ2-2; 7 nucleotides line up with TRBD1. The CDR3 is 16 amino acids. After removal of 4 bases from V and 5 bases from J, the junction contained 11 bases not matched to a gene. The V gene's germline CDR1 is SGHDT and CDR2 YYEEEE. The DNA for the CDR3 is TGTGCCAGCAGCCCTCTCGGACAGGCCAGGACCGGGGAGCTGTTTTTT. This encodes CASSPLGQARTGELFF.

The V call is TRBV11-3, the J call TRBJ2-3; D gene unclear. The CDR3 runs to 14 residues. The ends were cut back, 1 base at V and 6 bases at J, with 11 bases in the middle. CDR1 and CDR2 (germline): SGHNT, YENEEA. CDR3 DNA sequence: TGTGCCAGCAGCTTAGTAGGAAATGGGGATACGCAGTATTTT. It yields the protein CASSLVGNGDTQYF.

The J gene is TRBJ1-4, the V gene TRBV6-6; a possible D gene is TRBD1 (5 bases). The CDR3 contains 12 residues. Germline-derived CDR1 and CDR2 are MNHNY and SVGAGI (reference sequence). Trimming took off 0 bases at V and 10 bases at J, with 6 bases between the two ends. The CDR3 loop reads CASSYSGGKLFF. In DNA, the CDR3 is TGTGCCAGCAGTTACTCGGGGGGAAAACTGTTTTTT.

For the CDR3, the DNA is TGTGCCAGCAGCGCAGGGTACAATCAGCCCCAGCATTTT. Its protein product is CASSAGYNQPQHF. The chain couples TRBV27 to TRBJ1-5; D is possibly TRBD1 (5 bases). Germline V gives CDR1 MNHEY, CDR2 SMNVEV (reference sequence). CDR3 length: 13 residues. Between the trimmed V and J ends, which lost 6 bases and 3 bases, there was a span of 9 bases.

This sequence joins TRBV12-2 and TRBJ2-5; TRBD2, the table's D call, was not compared with the DNA. TRBV12-2 counts as a pseudogene. This CDR3 has 17 amino acids. The CDR3 protein is CASRLSHSGRPQETQYF. The CDR3, as DNA: TGTGCAAGTCGCTTATCCCATAGCGGGAGGCCCCAAGAGACCCAGTACTTC.

The rearrangement joins TRBV29-1 to TRBJ1-2, with TRBD1 as a possible D gene (5 bases). V gave up 3 bases and J gave up 6 bases, with 14 bases separating them. CDR1 SQVTM and CDR2 ANQGSEA come from the germline V gene. The CDR3 runs to 13 residues. The CDR3, as DNA: TGCAGCGTTGAGATTGGGGCCGTGGATGGCTACACCTTC. Translated: CSVEIGAVDGYTF.

V usage is TRBV9 and J usage is TRBJ2-2, with TRBD2 matching over 14 bases. The CDR3 sequence is 21 residues long. With 3 bases clipped from V and 0 bases from J, the junction kept 13 bases outside the gene matches. In germline, CDR1 is SGDLS, CDR2 YYNGEE. The DNA of the CDR3 is TGTGCCAGCAGCGGAGGTCCGAGGACTAGCGGGGGGATTACGAACACCGGGGAGCTGTTTTTT. It translates to CASSGGPRTSGGITNTGELFF.

The rearrangement uses TRBV6-1 and TRBJ2-3; no reliable D call. The V end was cut by 6 bases, the J end by 0 bases, with 13 bases between. The CDR3 consists of 15 residues. In germline, CDR1 is MNHNS, CDR2 SASEGT. CDR3 bases: TGTGCCAGCAGCCCTGGGGTTCAAAGCACAGATACGCAGTATTTT. It yields the protein CASSPGVQSTDTQYF.

V is TRBV7-8 and J is TRBJ1-1, with 9 bases matching TRBD1. J gave up 4 bases and V 5 bases, and 2 bases lay outside the gene matches. Germline values: CDR1 SGHVS, CDR2 FQNEAQ. This CDR3 comprises 13 residues. The CDR3 bases are TGTGCCAGCAGCAGGACAGGGGCCACTGAAGCTTTCTTT. Amino acid sequence: CASSRTGATEAFF.